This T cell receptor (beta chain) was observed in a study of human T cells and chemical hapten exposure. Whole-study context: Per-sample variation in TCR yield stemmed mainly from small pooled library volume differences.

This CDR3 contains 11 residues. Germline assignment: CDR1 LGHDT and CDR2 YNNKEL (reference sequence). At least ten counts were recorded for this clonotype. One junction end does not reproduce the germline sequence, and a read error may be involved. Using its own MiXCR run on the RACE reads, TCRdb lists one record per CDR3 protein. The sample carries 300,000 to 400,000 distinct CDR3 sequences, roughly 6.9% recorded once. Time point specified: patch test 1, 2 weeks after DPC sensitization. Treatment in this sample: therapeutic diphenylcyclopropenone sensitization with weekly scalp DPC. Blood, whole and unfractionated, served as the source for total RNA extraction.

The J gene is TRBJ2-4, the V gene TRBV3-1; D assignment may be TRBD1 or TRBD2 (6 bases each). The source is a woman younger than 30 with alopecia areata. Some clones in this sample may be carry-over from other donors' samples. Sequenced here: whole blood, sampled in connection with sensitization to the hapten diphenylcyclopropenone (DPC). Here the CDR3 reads CASSQEGHLDF. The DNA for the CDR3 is TGTGCCAGCAGCCAGGAGGGACATCTCGACTTC.